The clone carrying this T cell receptor beta chain was found many times. Its antigen is unknown. The J segment lost 2 bases and the V segment lost 1 base, leaving 2 bases of the junction unmatched. Germline V lookup: CDR1 SGHTA, CDR2 FQGNSA. This CDR3 region has 15 residues. The entry originates in a study of T cell repertoires in cytomegalovirus infection. Study overall: Indicated by public TCR beta signatures were CMV infection and matching HLA type.

Whole-study results and caveats: Carriage of CMV together with the relevant HLA was identifiable through cumulative public TCR beta family frequency. Clonotypes of TCR beta that were HLA-C-restricted and CMV-specific dominated the ex vivo response.

From the reads, TCRdb called clonotypes with MiXCR, one entry per CDR3 protein. Of tens of thousands of distinct CDR3 sequences in the sample, about 4% are singletons; the top ten hold around 22%. The sample was PBMCs. This TCR was sampled from a human donor in good health (CMV status not recorded). Some clones in this sample may be carry-over from other donors' samples. The rearrangement links TRBV7-2 to TRBJ1-1; 9 positions agree with TRBD1. In DNA form, the CDR3 reads TGTGCCAGCAGCTTAGAGGGACAGGGAAACACTGAAGCTTTCTTT. Translated, it gives CASSLEGQGNTEAFF.